The present entry profiles one T cell receptor (beta chain) with its context. Repertoires were generated with immunoSEQ multiplex PCR, while TCRdb's copy carries only in-frame clones and drops some. This table holds under 45,000 clones, over 75% found once. These data belong to a study of OX40 agonist ivuxolimab in advanced cancers. The V end lost 0 bases, the J end lost 14 bases, and 13 bases lay between the germline ends. Germline lookup yields CDR1 SGHNT and CDR2 YYREEE (reference sequence). The CDR3 loop spans 12 amino acids. The chain recombines TRBV5-4 with TRBJ2-3, with a weak D call TRBD2 (6 bases). This receptor was identified in an adult with an advanced solid tumor such as melanoma, head and neck, liver or kidney cancer. The sequenced sample was CD4+ or CD8+ T cells sorted from blood, obtained in a trial of the OX40 agonist ivuxolimab. CDR3 protein: CASSLDSGGAYF. The CDR3 DNA sequence: TGTGCCAGCAGCTTGGATAGCGGAGGGGCGTATTTT.